The 21 T cell receptor beta chains presented below share a single source sample, sequenced in a study of blood T cells in healthy people across ages (dated by TCRdb to the mid-2010s). Library creation used 5' RACE. Sequenced on an Illumina HiSeq 2500. A second PCR of roughly 6 to 12 cycles was run with a J-beta primer mix and a sample-barcoded 5' primer. Through fastp at Q25 and MiXCR, TCRdb rebuilt clones from the public reads, retaining in-frame beta chains. CDR3 protein sequences are deduplicated, and each keeps its most common genes and DNA. The sample yields 750,000 to 850,000 distinct CDR3 sequences; around 25% were counted once. Of the sample, 3% to 4.5% is held by the ten largest clones. The same sample was also studied in work on T cells of mothers and their children.

Sequenced material: blood. Source of these receptors: a boy aged 5 to 17 in good health.

The V and J genes are TRBV28 and TRBJ2-1; 7 nucleotides match TRBD2. Germline V gene sequence: CDR1 MDHEN, CDR2 SYDVKM. J lost 3 bases, V lost 3 bases, and 5 bases had no gene match. The CDR3 extends over 15 amino acids. In nucleotides, the CDR3 is TGTGCCAGCAGTTTCCTGGGGGGGGGCTACAATGAGCAGTTCTTC. Translation: CASSFLGGGYNEQFF.

Only a few counts were recorded for this clonotype. J is TRBJ1-4 and V is TRBV27; D uncertain. This CDR3 has 15 residues. V dropped 5 bases and J dropped 8 bases, with 18 bases sitting between them. In germline, CDR1 is MNHEY, CDR2 SMNVEV (reference sequence). CDR3 nucleotides: TGTGCCAGCAGTCCGAACTGGGCAGTTTTGGAAAAACTGTTTTTT. It is translated as CASSPNWAVLEKLFF.

This clonotype was seen a few times. The chain is built from TRBV7-9 and TRBJ1-2; possible D gene TRBD1, 5 bases. Germline CDR1 and CDR2: SEHNR and FQNEAQ (reference sequence). V lost 2 bases, J lost 4 bases, and 11 bases lay in between. CDR3 size: 14 residues. Written as DNA, the CDR3 is TGTGCCAGCAGCTTAACGACAGACGGCTATGGCTACACCTTC. Protein sequence: CASSLTTDGYGYTF.

This clonotype was seen repeatedly, ten times or more. CDR3 region: CSAGSRDSYSYEQYF. The CDR3 DNA is TGCAGTGCTGGAAGCCGGGACAGTTACTCCTACGAGCAGTACTTC. The genes are TRBV20-1 and TRBJ2-7, with TRBD1 matching over 7 bases. V shed 5 bases, J shed 0 bases, and the junction held 10 bases outside the gene matches. The CDR3 has 15 amino acids. The V gene's germline CDR1 is DFQATT and CDR2 SNEGSKA (reference sequence).

The chain recombines TRBV20-1 with TRBJ2-7; weak D call: TRBD2 (5 bases). The CDR3 covers 14 residues. V was pared by 4 bases and J by 0 bases, with 13 bases between. Germline assignment: CDR1 DFQATT and CDR2 SNEGSKA (reference sequence). CDR3 amino acids: CSAMVTAGSYEQYF. The CDR3 DNA reads TGCAGTGCTATGGTTACCGCGGGCTCCTACGAGCAGTACTTC.

This sequence joins TRBV6-5 and TRBJ2-3, with 7 nucleotides matching TRBD1. The CDR3 runs to 14 residues. With 1 base clipped from V and 4 bases from J, the junction kept 2 bases outside the gene matches. Germline V lookup: CDR1 MNHEY, CDR2 SVGAGI. CDR3 loop: CASSYLQGADTQYF. CDR3 nucleotide sequence: TGTGCCAGCAGTTACTTGCAGGGGGCAGATACGCAGTATTTT.

The gene calls are TRBV15 and TRBJ2-7; 8 nucleotides align to TRBD2. Per germline, CDR1 LNHNV and CDR2 YYDKDF (reference sequence). The CDR3 is made up of 14 amino acids. V was pared by 5 bases and J by 3 bases, with 6 bases of the junction left unmatched. The CDR3 spells CATSASSGYYEQYF. CDR3 nucleotide sequence: TGTGCCACCAGCGCATCTAGCGGGTACTACGAGCAGTACTTC.

The chain joins TRBV5-1 to TRBJ2-5; D is possibly TRBD1 (6 bases). The last part of the DNA fits TRBJ2-7 better; the J call may be wrong. CDR3 size: 15 residues. Per the germline V gene, CDR1 is SGHRS and CDR2 is YFSETQ. The CDR3 region is CASSLNRDTTYEQYF. The CDR3 nucleotides read TGCGCCAGCAGCTTGAACCGGGACACTACGTACGAGCAGTACTTC.

Worth noting for this clonotype: It may be a read error: a sequence one base away is much more abundant. The V gene is TRBV20-1, the J gene TRBJ2-1, with a tentative D call TRBD2 (5 bases). The J call is doubtful: the DNA matches TRBJ2-5 better. This CDR3 has 12 residues. Germline CDR1 DFQATT, CDR2 SNEGSKA (reference sequence). The CDR3 sequence is CSARFRGEIQYF. In DNA, the CDR3 is TGCAGTGCTAGATTTCGTGGGGAGATCCAGTACTTC.

This clonotype was picked up a small number of times. The genes are TRBV4-3 and TRBJ2-7; 13 nucleotides agree with TRBD2. This CDR3 has 15 residues. Trimming took 4 bases from V and 4 from J; bases not matched to a gene: 4. Germline CDR1 reads LGHNA; CDR2 reads YSLEER. CDR3 DNA: TGCGCCAGCAGCCCATGGACTAGCGGGAGATACGAGCAGTACTTC. Residues: CASSPWTSGRYEQYF.

There are a few counts of this clonotype. The CDR3 nucleotides are TGTGCCAGCAGAGCTCCCGCAGACATTCAGTACTTC. Translation: CASRAPADIQYF. This chain uses TRBV28 with TRBJ2-4; D is undetermined. The V gene's germline CDR1 is MDHEN and CDR2 SYDVKM. Trimming pared 6 bases from V and 8 bases from J, leaving 11 bases between. The CDR3 has 12 residues.

CDR3 sequence: CASRAQRGLEAFF. The CDR3 DNA follows: TGTGCCAGCAGAGCACAACGGGGGCTTGAAGCTTTCTTT. J is TRBJ1-1 and V is TRBV12-3 or TRBV12-4; a possible D gene is TRBD1 (6 bases). The CDR3 has 13 residues. Trimming removed 6 bases at V and 7 bases at J, with 15 bases between.

This clonotype was picked up a small number of times. This sequence joins TRBV5-1 and TRBJ2-7; 8 nucleotides agree with TRBD1. Unmatched junction bases numbered 8, after V lost 4 bases and J lost 5 bases. The CDR3 spans 14 residues. From germline, CDR1 is SGHRS and CDR2 YFSETQ. The CDR3 nucleotides read TGCGCCAGCAGCGTAGCCAGGGGGCTAGACGAGCAGTACTTC. The encoded protein is CASSVARGLDEQYF.

This clonotype was detected only a few times. DNA for the CDR3: TGTGCCAGGGACGAGCAGTACTTC. Translated: CARDEQYF. The chain employs TRBV27 and TRBJ2-5; the D is unclear. The J call may be in error: the DNA end matches TRBJ2-7 better. The CDR3 extends over 8 amino acids. Germline CDR1 and CDR2: MNHEY and SMNVEV (reference sequence).

With respect to this clonotype: Its ends do not fully match the called genes, so a read error is possible. The rearrangement uses TRBV20-1 and TRBJ2-3; D not certain. The CDR3 is 9 residues long. Germline assignment: CDR1 DFQATT and CDR2 SNEGSKA (reference sequence). In nucleotides, the CDR3 is TGCAGTGCTAGGGTTGGGCTCGTCTTT. Encoded protein: CSARVGLVF.

The V gene is TRBV7-9, the J gene TRBJ1-1; D gene ambiguous. From germline, CDR1 is SEHNR and CDR2 FQNEAQ (reference sequence). Trimming shortened V by 7 bases and J by 7 bases, and 10 bases separated the two germline ends. The CDR3 runs to 11 residues. CDR3 sequence reads: CASTEPSEAFF. CDR3 bases: TGTGCCAGCACCGAACCTAGTGAAGCTTTCTTT.

This clonotype was detected a few times. The chain recombines TRBV9 with TRBJ1-6, with D unresolved. V was pared by 3 bases and J by 8 bases, with 12 bases between. The CDR3 is 14 amino acids. Germline V gene data show CDR1 as SGDLS and CDR2 as YYNGEE. Here the CDR3 reads CASSATSNDSPLHF. In DNA, the CDR3 is TGTGCCAGCAGCGCGACATCGAACGATTCACCCCTCCACTTT.

This clonotype was picked up a small number of times. The chain links TRBV4-3 to TRBJ2-1, with a tentative D call TRBD2 (5 bases). The CDR3 runs 19 residues. Between the trimmed V and J ends, which lost 1 base and 0 bases, there was a span of 19 bases. Germline V lookup: CDR1 LGHNA, CDR2 YSLEER. The CDR3 reads CASSQGGEDWRSSYNEQFF. The CDR3 region has the DNA TGCGCCAGCAGCCAAGGGGGTGAGGACTGGCGGAGCTCCTACAATGAGCAGTTCTTC.

The V and J genes are TRBV29-1 and TRBJ2-6, with 7 bases lining up with TRBD1. The germline V gene encodes CDR1 SQVTM and CDR2 ANQGSEA. CDR3 length: 15 amino acids. V shed 6 bases and J 0 bases; nucleotides not matched to a gene: 5. DNA for the CDR3: TGCAGCGTAAGGGACAGCCTCTCTGGGGCCAACGTCCTGACTTTC. Amino acid sequence: CSVRDSLSGANVLTF.

This clonotype was counted a few times. The chain has TRBV11-2 and TRBJ1-1; unclear D gene. The V end was cut by 4 bases, the J end by 0 bases, with 9 bases between. The germline CDR1 and CDR2 sequences are SGHAT and FQNNGV. CDR3 length equals 14 residues. The CDR3 DNA sequence: TGTGCCAGCAGCTCCCTACGGGTGAACACTGAAGCTTTCTTT. This codes for CASSSLRVNTEAFF.

This clonotype turned up a few times. DNA for the CDR3: TGTGCCAGCTCAGCAGGACAGCGTAATGAAAAACTGTTTTTT. This gives the protein CASSAGQRNEKLFF. The V and J genes are TRBV3-1 and TRBJ1-4; the D gene is possibly TRBD1 (6 bases). The V end was cut by 8 bases, the J end by 4 bases, with 14 bases between. The germline V gene has CDR1 LGHDT and CDR2 YNNKEL (reference sequence). The CDR3 is 14 residues long.